This T cell receptor (beta chain) is from a study of siplizumab effects on memory and regulatory T cells. Clones were read by immunoSEQ multiplex PCR, and TCRdb kept only the in-frame ones, dropping some. The table lists roughly 110,000 clones, 93% of them singletons, with roughly 0.16% in the top ten. Comment on this clone: Its antigen is as yet unknown. The sample has other DNA sequences that encode this CDR3 too.

V was shortened by 2 bases and J by 6 bases, with 9 bases between the two germline ends. In germline, CDR1 is SGHRS, CDR2 YFSETQ. CDR3 length: 12 residues. Notes on the study in general: Suppressive capability of dividing Tregs from siplizumab cultures went unverified.

The chain links TRBV5-1 to TRBJ2-7; perhaps D is TRBD1 or TRBD2 (6 bases each). This clonotype was sampled from a human donor in good health. Sequenced: non-Treg CD4+ T cells sorted from blood. The CDR3 region has the DNA TGCGCCAGCAGCTTAGAGGGGGGCGAGCAGTACTTC. Protein sequence: CASSLEGGEQYF.